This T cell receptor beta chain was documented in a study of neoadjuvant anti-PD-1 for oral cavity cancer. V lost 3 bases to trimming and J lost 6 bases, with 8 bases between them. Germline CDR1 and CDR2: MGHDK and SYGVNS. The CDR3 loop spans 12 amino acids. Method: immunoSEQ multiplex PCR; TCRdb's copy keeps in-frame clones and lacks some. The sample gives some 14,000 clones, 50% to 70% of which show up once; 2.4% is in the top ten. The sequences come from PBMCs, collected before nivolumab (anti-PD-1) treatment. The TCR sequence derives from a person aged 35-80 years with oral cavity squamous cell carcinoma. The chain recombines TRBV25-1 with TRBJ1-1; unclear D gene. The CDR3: CASSEPGSEAFF. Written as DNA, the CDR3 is TGTGCCAGCAGTGAGCCGGGATCTGAAGCTTTCTTT. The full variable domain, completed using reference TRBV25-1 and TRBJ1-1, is EADIYQTPRYLVIGTGKKITLECSQTMGHDKMYWYQQDPGMELHLIHYSYGVNSTEKGDLSSESTVSRIRTEHFPLTLESARPSHTSQYLCASSEPGSEAFFGQGTRLTVV.